The rows below give T cell receptor beta chains drawn from one sample of a study of tumor-infiltrating lymphocytes in primary liver carcinoma. TCRdb analysed the multiplex PCR reads with MiXCR anew, one entry per CDR3 protein. The data show 250,000 to 400,000 distinct CDR3 sequences, with 65% seen just once and approximately 9% held by the top ten. Specimen: peripheral blood. The receptors originated from a middle-aged man with primary liver carcinoma and hepatitis B virus infection. Each CDR3 is given with its conserved first and last residue. Fields, in order: D gene, V gene, clone size, J gene, CDR3 DNA, CDR3 protein. D genes are given only for firm matches. For some rows the clone size is stated as once, few or many, or as a class when expanded; others skip it.

d_call: -; v_call: TRBV7-9; clone_size: -; j_call: TRBJ2-5; cdr3_nt: TGTGCCAGCAGCTTAGTACGGCCGGCAGACCAAGAGACCCAGTACTTC; cdr3_aa: CASSLVRPADQETQYF
d_call: -; v_call: TRBV5-1; clone_size: -; j_call: TRBJ1-4; cdr3_nt: TGCGCCAGCAGACAGGACAGTAATGAAAAACTGTTTTTT; cdr3_aa: CASRQDSNEKLFF
d_call: -; v_call: TRBV6-2/TRBV6-3; clone_size: many; j_call: TRBJ2-3; cdr3_nt: TGTGCCAGCAGTTACCTCGATACGCAGTATTTT; cdr3_aa: CASSYLDTQYF
d_call: -; v_call: TRBV4-3; clone_size: -; j_call: TRBJ2-7; cdr3_nt: TGCACCAGCGACCAAGACGAAAACGAGCAGTACTTC; cdr3_aa: CTSDQDENEQYF
d_call: TRBD2; v_call: TRBV6-1; clone_size: -; j_call: TRBJ2-7; cdr3_nt: TGTGCCAGCACTATAGGACTAGCGGGAGTGGGGAACTACGAGCAGCACTTC; cdr3_aa: CASTIGLAGVGNYEQHF
d_call: -; v_call: TRBV11-1; clone_size: medium-sized; j_call: TRBJ1-2; cdr3_nt: TGTGCCAGCAGCTTAGTCGGGTATGGCTACACCTTC; cdr3_aa: CASSLVGYGYTF
d_call: TRBD1; v_call: TRBV28; clone_size: few; j_call: TRBJ1-5; cdr3_nt: TGTGCCAGCAGTCTACACCACAGGGGCCATCAGCCCCAGCATTTT; cdr3_aa: CASSLHHRGHQPQHF
d_call: -; v_call: TRBV6-6; clone_size: few; j_call: TRBJ2-1; cdr3_nt: TGTGCCAGCACCCTGGGACTTAGCAATGAGCAGTTCTTC; cdr3_aa: CASTLGLSNEQFF
d_call: TRBD1; v_call: TRBV29-1; clone_size: -; j_call: TRBJ2-7; cdr3_nt: TGCTGCGCCGGGTACAGGGGTCGCGACGAGCAGTACTTC; cdr3_aa: CCAGYRGRDEQYF
d_call: -; v_call: TRBV5-4; clone_size: -; j_call: TRBJ2-5; cdr3_nt: TGTGCCAGCAGCCTCCGGAAGAAGCAAGGGACCCAGTACTTC; cdr3_aa: CASSLRKKQGTQYF
d_call: -; v_call: TRBV10-3; clone_size: many; j_call: TRBJ2-1; cdr3_nt: TGTGCCATAGCGGAGAGATACAATGAGCAGTTCTTC; cdr3_aa: CAIAERYNEQFF
d_call: TRBD1; v_call: TRBV6-5; clone_size: -; j_call: TRBJ1-5; cdr3_nt: TGTGCTAGCAGTCCGACAGGGGCGCCTAGCAATCAGCCCCATCATTTT; cdr3_aa: CASSPTGAPSNQPHHF
d_call: -; v_call: TRBV29-1; clone_size: -; j_call: TRBJ2-5; cdr3_nt: TGCAGCGTTGTGGGAAGGCAGTGGGCGAATCTAGAGACCCAGTACTTC; cdr3_aa: CSVVGRQWANLETQYF
d_call: -; v_call: TRBV4-1; clone_size: many; j_call: TRBJ1-5; cdr3_nt: TGCGCCAGCAGCCAAAGGGAGTTAGTGGGCAATCAGCCCCAGCATTTT; cdr3_aa: CASSQRELVGNQPQHF
d_call: -; v_call: TRBV9; clone_size: -; j_call: TRBJ1-1; cdr3_nt: TGTGCCAGCAGCCCGTTCACCTTGGACACTGAAGCTTTCTTT; cdr3_aa: CASSPFTLDTEAFF
d_call: TRBD1; v_call: TRBV6-2/TRBV6-3; clone_size: once; j_call: TRBJ1-5; cdr3_nt: TGTGCCATCATTGACAGGGTCAATCAGCCCCAGCATTTT; cdr3_aa: CAIIDRVNQPQHF
d_call: TRBD1; v_call: TRBV5-4; clone_size: -; j_call: TRBJ2-5; cdr3_nt: TGTGCCAGCAACTTGGGGCAGGGGGTAGAGACCCAGTACTTC; cdr3_aa: CASNLGQGVETQYF
d_call: -; v_call: TRBV11-2; clone_size: -; j_call: TRBJ2-3; cdr3_nt: TGTGCCAGCAGCTTATACGCGGATACGCAGTATTTT; cdr3_aa: CASSLYADTQYF
d_call: -; v_call: TRBV6-1; clone_size: -; j_call: TRBJ2-7; cdr3_nt: TGTGCCAGCAGCGGATCATCGGGAAGGTTCTACAAGCAGTACTTC; cdr3_aa: CASSGSSGRFYKQYF
d_call: TRBD2; v_call: TRBV7-2; clone_size: -; j_call: TRBJ2-1; cdr3_nt: TGTGCCAGCAGCTTACTAGCGGGAGGGCCCGGGGGGCAGTTCTTC; cdr3_aa: CASSLLAGGPGGQFF
d_call: -; v_call: TRBV4-3; clone_size: -; j_call: TRBJ2-6; cdr3_nt: TGCGCCAGCAGTCAAAATGGGTCAGGGCGCGGGGCCAACGTCCTGACTTTC; cdr3_aa: CASSQNGSGRGANVLTF
d_call: TRBD1; v_call: TRBV29-1; clone_size: -; j_call: TRBJ2-7; cdr3_nt: TGCAGCGCCGAGACAGGGGGTTCCTTGGAGCAGTACTTT; cdr3_aa: CSAETGGSLEQYF
d_call: -; v_call: TRBV4-1; clone_size: many; j_call: TRBJ1-1; cdr3_nt: TGCGCCAGCAGCGTTCGGGGGAACACTGAAGCTTTCTTT; cdr3_aa: CASSVRGNTEAFF
d_call: -; v_call: TRBV7-9; clone_size: -; j_call: TRBJ1-4; cdr3_nt: TGTGCCAGCAGCATCGGGGGGACTAATGAAAAACTGTTTTTT; cdr3_aa: CASSIGGTNEKLFF
d_call: -; v_call: TRBV6-6; clone_size: many; j_call: TRBJ2-7; cdr3_nt: TGTGCCAGCAGTTCTATCTACGAGCAGTACTTC; cdr3_aa: CASSSIYEQYF
d_call: -; v_call: TRBV11-2; clone_size: -; j_call: TRBJ2-3; cdr3_nt: TGTGCCAGCAGCTCGTATCAGCCACAGTTCCATCCGACAGATACGCAGTATTTT; cdr3_aa: CASSSYQPQFHPTDTQYF
d_call: TRBD2; v_call: TRBV10-3; clone_size: many; j_call: TRBJ2-1; cdr3_nt: TGTGCCATCAGTGGGTATGGTAGCGGGAAGGGTGAGCAGTTCTTC; cdr3_aa: CAISGYGSGKGEQFF
d_call: -; v_call: TRBV28; clone_size: few; j_call: TRBJ2-2; cdr3_nt: TGTGCCAGCAGTTTAGGGTCGAGAACCGGGGAGCTGTTTTTT; cdr3_aa: CASSLGSRTGELFF
d_call: TRBD1; v_call: TRBV12-3/TRBV12-4; clone_size: -; j_call: TRBJ2-7; cdr3_nt: TGTGCCAGCAGTTTAGACAGGGGAAAAAAGCAGCATTTC; cdr3_aa: CASSLDRGKKQHF
d_call: -; v_call: TRBV30; clone_size: -; j_call: TRBJ2-6; cdr3_nt: TGTGCCCGGGATTCGGGGGTCGGGGTCAACGTCCTGACTTTC; cdr3_aa: CARDSGVGVNVLTF
d_call: TRBD2; v_call: TRBV5-1; clone_size: few; j_call: TRBJ2-7; cdr3_nt: TGCGCCAGCAGCCCGCCCGGGACTAGCTACGAGCAGTACTTC; cdr3_aa: CASSPPGTSYEQYF
d_call: -; v_call: TRBV6-2/TRBV6-3; clone_size: many; j_call: TRBJ1-2; cdr3_nt: TGTGCCAGCAGTTACCCCCGAGACGGAAAATATGGCTACACCTTC; cdr3_aa: CASSYPRDGKYGYTF
d_call: TRBD2; v_call: TRBV4-2; clone_size: -; j_call: TRBJ2-5; cdr3_nt: TGTGCCAGCAACCAAGGGACTAGCGGGATGTTGGAGACCCAGTACTTC; cdr3_aa: CASNQGTSGMLETQYF
d_call: -; v_call: TRBV5-1; clone_size: few; j_call: TRBJ2-1; cdr3_nt: TGCGCCAGCAGCTTGGACCCGAACCCCAATGAGCAGTTCTTC; cdr3_aa: CASSLDPNPNEQFF
d_call: TRBD2; v_call: TRBV12-3/TRBV12-4; clone_size: many; j_call: TRBJ2-7; cdr3_nt: TGTGCCAGCAGTCCAGCGGGAGGTCCCTACGAGCAGTACTTC; cdr3_aa: CASSPAGGPYEQYF
d_call: -; v_call: TRBV11-2; clone_size: -; j_call: TRBJ1-2; cdr3_nt: TGTGCCAGCAGCCGCAGCCGGACGGGCTCGGGGGGCTACTCCTTC; cdr3_aa: CASSRSRTGSGGYSF
d_call: -; v_call: TRBV29-1; clone_size: -; j_call: TRBJ1-2; cdr3_nt: TGCAGCGTTCGTAGCTACACTTTC; cdr3_aa: CSVRSYTF
d_call: -; v_call: TRBV18; clone_size: -; j_call: TRBJ2-3; cdr3_nt: TGTGCCAGCTCCCCCAAAAGGACAGAGGGGACGCAGTATTTT; cdr3_aa: CASSPKRTEGTQYF
d_call: TRBD2; v_call: TRBV28; clone_size: few; j_call: TRBJ2-3; cdr3_nt: TGTGCCGCCGGGACTAGCGGTCGCACAGATACGCAGTATTTT; cdr3_aa: CAAGTSGRTDTQYF